This T cell receptor beta chain emerged from a study of metastatic and nonmetastatic thyroid tumors. In the study overall: Both malignant and benign thyroid patients supplied peripheral blood and tumor or nodule tissue samples, across which the repertoires of these patients were then compared.

Authors' analysis steps: CDR3 differences across clinicopathological groups were used to build a distant-metastasis classifier for papillary thyroid cancer. TCRdb re-called the PCR reads with MiXCR. The V and J calls shown here were made by TCRdb, not taken from the authors' results. The profile shows about 40,000 clones, around 16% of them singletons. Many counts were recorded for this clone. Its antigen is currently unknown. An end of the junction differs from the germline gene, which may be a read error. Germline CDR1 reads SSHAT; CDR2 reads FNYEAQ (reference sequence). The CDR3 runs 16 residues. Every patient was untreated before thyroid surgery. The study, taken as a whole, reports: The study reportedly found significantly higher TCR beta diversity in malignant thyroid tumors than benign nodules, in blood and tumor.

The clonotype comes from a female donor with papillary thyroid cancer or a benign thyroid nodule (not recorded which). Some clones in this sample may be carry-over from other donors' samples. Material for sequencing was blood. This chain uses TRBV7-7 with TRBJ2-6, with D maybe TRBD2 (5 bases). CDR3 residues: CASSLDPGVGANVLTF. DNA of the CDR3: TGTGCTAGCAGCTTAGATCCCGGGGTTGGGGCCAACGTCCTGACTTTC. Supplemented by reference TRBV7-7 and TRBJ2-6, the full variable domain reads GAGVSQSPRYKVTKRGQDVTLRCDPISSHATLYWYQQALGQGPEFLTYFNYEAQPDKSGLPSDRFSAERPEGSISTLTIQRTEQRDSAMYRCASSLDPGVGANVLTFGAGSRLTVL.